Below, 32 T cell receptor beta chains from the same sample are listed, as sequenced in a study of CD8+ T cells in alopecia areata. Extracted from the samples, RNA was reverse transcribed into cDNA to serve as the sequencing template. Clones were sequenced by immunoSEQ multiplex PCR, and TCRdb holds only the in-frame ones, with some missing. This sample comprises about 270,000 clones, none seen once only. Sorting of pooled cutaneous lymph node cells was based on CD4, CD8alpha, NKG2D, NKG2ACE and other markers. The sample taken for sequencing was CD4+ T cells sorted from a lymph node. These receptors were taken from a C3H/HeJ mouse with alopecia areata. For this mouse line, the MHC haplotype is H2-k.

This clone turned up a few times. Germline and genes here are mouse. The read falls 4 residues short of the CDR3 end, and the missing part is taken from the germline J gene. The same CDR3 also results from other DNA sequences found in this sample. J is TRBJ2-1 and V is TRBV13-2, with 7 bases aligning to TRBD1. The germline CDR1 and CDR2 sequences are NNHNN and SYGAGS (reference sequence). The CDR3 contains 14 residues. With V trimmed by 0 bases and J by 5 bases, 2 bases remained unmatched. CDR3 residues: CASGDAGTDAEQFF. CDR3 DNA (partial): TGTGCCAGCGGTGATGCTGGGACAGATGCT.

This clone occurred a few times. All gene names here are mouse names. The read ends 4 residues shy of where the CDR3 ends; the end is completed using the germline J gene. The genes are TRBV2 and TRBJ1-2; a possible D gene is TRBD1 (6 bases). Trimming left V 3 bases short and J 1 base short, with 6 bases between. The CDR3 runs 13 residues. The germline V gene encodes CDR1 LGHNA and CDR2 YSYQKL. Incomplete CDR3 DNA: TGTGCCAGCAGCCAGGGACAAAACTCC. It is translated as CASSQGQNS. The entire CDR3 protein reads CASSQGQNSDYTF.

Of note for this clone: Gene names denote mouse genes. Read sequence stops 4 residues before the CDR3 end, and the germline J gene provides the missing end. Additional DNA sequences in this sample encode the identical CDR3. V usage is TRBV5 and J usage is TRBJ2-5; 10 bases align to TRBD2. Germline V CDR1 and CDR2: LGHNA, YNLKQL (reference sequence). This CDR3 spans 15 amino acids. Trimming at V came to 4 bases and at J to 0 bases, leaving 1 base not matched to a gene. CDR3 sequence: CASSPLGGNQDTQYF. Incomplete CDR3 DNA: TGTGCCAGCAGCCCACTGGGGGGGAACCAAGAC.

Only a few counts were recorded for this clone. Germline and genes: mouse. The read halts 3 residues ahead of the CDR3 end, with the missing end drawn from the germline J gene. The chain carries TRBV19 and TRBJ1-6; 10 bases are a match to TRBD1. TRBJ1-6 is an open reading frame whose function is uncertain. Germline V gene sequence: CDR1 FNHDT, CDR2 SITEND (reference sequence). The CDR3 sequence is 16 residues long. Trimming cost V 3 bases and J 6 bases; bases outside gene matches: 6. The chain's CDR3 is CASSTGQGRGNSPLYF. The CDR3 DNA, read in part, is TGTGCCAGCAGTACGGGACAGGGGAGAGGTAATTCGCCC.

In this sample, this clone turned up a few times. Here the gene names and germline are mouse. The read comes to an end 4 residues before the CDR3 does, leaving the germline J gene to fill in the end. The chain is built from TRBV19 and TRBJ2-2, with D possibly TRBD1 on 5 matching bases. Per germline, CDR1 FNHDT and CDR2 SITEND (reference sequence). V was cut by 5 bases and J by 4 bases, with 12 bases left in between. The CDR3 is 14 residues long. CDR3 DNA, as far as it was read: TGTGCCAGCAGCCCCTCAGGGTCCACCGGG. Amino acid sequence: CASSPSGSTG. In full, the CDR3 reads CASSPSGSTGQLYF.

A note on this clone: Gene and germline names: mouse. The read finishes 4 residues shy of the CDR3 end, and the germline J gene is used to complete it. The rearrangement links TRBV19 to TRBJ2-7; 7 bases align to TRBD1. This CDR3 region has 14 residues. CDR1 is FNHDT, CDR2 SITEND, per germline (reference sequence). The sequenced part of the CDR3 DNA is TGTGCCAGCAGTATAGTAACAGGGGTGGAT. This gives the protein CASSIVTGVD. The complete CDR3 protein is CASSIVTGVDEQYF.

Note on this clone: Here the gene names and germline are mouse. The CDR3 end falls 4 residues outside the read, so it is completed with the germline J gene. The identical CDR3 is also encoded by other nucleotide sequences in the sample. J is TRBJ2-7 and V is TRBV1; 8 bases map to TRBD2. The CDR3 length is 14 residues. Germline V gene data show CDR1 as NSQYPW and CDR2 as LRSPGD (reference sequence). The V segment lost 2 bases and the J segment 3 bases; nucleotides outside the gene matches: 3. The sequenced CDR3 bases are TGCACCTGCAGTGCATCTGGGGGGAACTAT. The encoded protein is CTCSASGGNY. The entire CDR3 is CTCSASGGNYEQYF.

This clone was seen only a few times. Genes here carry mouse names. The CDR3 extends 4 residues past the end of the read, so its final part is completed from the germline J gene. The rearrangement links TRBV5 to TRBJ2-3; D perhaps matches TRBD1 (6 bases). Trimming left V 6 bases short and J 0 bases short, with 13 bases between. This CDR3 contains 15 residues. Germline values: CDR1 LGHNA, CDR2 YNLKQL (reference sequence). The sequenced CDR3 bases are TGTGCCAGCAGTCCGGGACATCCTAGTGCAGAA. It is translated as CASSPGHPSAE. The full CDR3 protein is CASSPGHPSAETLYF.

This clone was detected a few times. The germline and genes are mouse ones. CDR3 bases read: TGTGCCAGCAGCCGGGACACCTCCTAT. Amino acid sequence: CASSRDTSY. The entire CDR3 reads CASSRDTSYEQYF. This chain uses TRBV13-1 with TRBJ2-7; a weak D match, TRBD1 (6 bases). The CDR3 is cut off 4 residues early in the read; its end comes from the germline J gene. V shed 5 bases and J shed 0 bases, with 9 bases lying between them. The CDR3 sequence is 13 residues long. Per the germline V gene, CDR1 is NSHNY and CDR2 is SYGAGN.

As to this clone: Germline and genes: mouse. The sequence runs out 4 residues before the end of the CDR3; the remainder is reconstructed from the germline J gene. This chain joins TRBV19 and TRBJ2-7; 7 positions agree with TRBD1. CDR1 is FNHDT and CDR2 is SITEND in the germline V gene (reference sequence). This CDR3 has 14 residues. The DNA read from the CDR3 is TGTGCCAGCAGGAACCGGGACAGCAAATAT. Its protein product is CASRNRDSKY. The whole CDR3 protein is CASRNRDSKYEQYF.

About this clone itself: Mouse names are used for the genes. The read halts 4 residues ahead of the CDR3 end, with the missing end drawn from the germline J gene. This CDR3 is also generated by other DNA sequences in the sample. The chain recombines TRBV19 with TRBJ2-7, with D maybe TRBD1 (5 bases). CDR3 length: 13 residues. CDR1 is FNHDT, CDR2 SITEND, per germline (reference sequence). The CDR3 sequence: CASSIARQYEQYF. The sequenced part of the CDR3 DNA is TGTGCCAGCAGTATAGCCCGACAGTAT.

Concerning this clone itself: Gene names refer to mouse genes. The DNA ends 4 residues before the CDR3 does, and the rest of the CDR3 is filled in from the germline J gene. In the same sample, other DNA sequences code for this CDR3. The chain recombines TRBV31 with TRBJ2-1; D perhaps matches TRBD1 (6 bases). This CDR3 has 13 amino acids. Germline CDR1 reads GKSSPN; CDR2 reads SITVG. Trimming took 1 base from V and 2 from J, leaving 6 bases between them. The DNA read from the CDR3 is TGTGCCTGGAGTCGACAGGACTATGCT. Translated: CAWSRQDYA. The full-length CDR3 reads as CAWSRQDYAEQFF.

This clone was counted between two and nine times. The gene symbols are mouse symbols. The read finishes 4 residues shy of the CDR3 end, and the germline J gene is used to complete it. The chain is built from TRBV13-3 and TRBJ2-1, with 8 positions matching TRBD2. The CDR3 runs to 17 residues. Germline values: CDR1 NNHDY, CDR2 SYVADS. The V gene end was trimmed by 1 base and the J gene end by 0 bases; junction bases not matched to a gene: 6. The CDR3 here is CASSDRAGGYNYAEQFF. CDR3 DNA, as far as it was read: TGTGCCAGCAGTGATAGGGCTGGGGGGTATAACTATGCT.

This clone has more than one count but fewer than ten. Gene names are mouse gene names. Read data end 4 residues before the CDR3 end; the end is taken from the germline J gene. The V and J genes are TRBV19 and TRBJ2-2; 10 nucleotides line up with TRBD1. Germline CDR1 FNHDT, CDR2 SITEND (reference sequence). The CDR3 sequence is 15 residues long. The CDR3 protein is CASAATTGGNGQLYF. Partial CDR3 DNA: TGTGCCAGCGCAGCGACGACAGGGGGCAACGGG.

With respect to this clone: Gene and germline names: mouse. The read stops 4 residues short of the end of the CDR3; the missing end is completed from the germline J gene. The rearrangement joins TRBV5 to TRBJ1-2; TRBD1 aligns across 8 bases. This CDR3 has 15 amino acids. Germline lookup yields CDR1 LGHNA and CDR2 YNLKQL (reference sequence). The V segment lost 1 base and the J segment 3 bases; nucleotides outside the gene matches: 4. CDR3 DNA, as far as it was read: TGTGCCAGCAGCCAAGTGGGACAGGAGGACTCC. This gives the protein CASSQVGQEDS. The whole CDR3 is CASSQVGQEDSDYTF.

This clone was counted a few times. The gene names given are mouse names. Coverage ceases 4 residues before the CDR3 finishes, and the germline J gene fills in the end. V and J are TRBV12-1 and TRBJ2-5; D unclear. CDR1 is SGHSN and CDR2 is HYEKVE in the germline V gene. This CDR3 comprises 16 residues. V dropped 3 bases and J dropped 0 bases, with 15 bases sitting between them. The CDR3: CASSAPPHHNQDTQYF. Partial CDR3 DNA: TGTGCCAGCTCTGCACCGCCACACCATAACCAAGAC.

Regarding this clone: The genes are named according to mouse. The missing CDR3 end, 4 residues past where the read stops, is filled in from the germline J gene. The V call is TRBV3, the J call TRBJ2-5, with 8 bases identical to TRBD2. This CDR3 contains 14 residues. The germline V gene encodes CDR1 SNHLY and CDR2 FYNGKV (reference sequence). The trim removed 5 bases at V and 3 bases at J, leaving 4 bases unmatched. This CDR3 is CASSPRTGQDTQYF. CDR3 bases read: TGTGCCAGCAGCCCACGGACTGGGCAAGAC.

There are a few counts of this clone. All gene names here are mouse names. The CDR3 DNA, read in part, is TGTGCCAGCAGTGATTCGCAGACT. This translates into CASSDSQT. The CDR3, in full, reads CASSDSQTEQFF. This chain uses TRBV13-1 with TRBJ2-1; D not certain. The read stops 4 residues short of the end of the CDR3; the missing end is completed from the germline J gene. CDR1 and CDR2 (germline): NSHNY, SYGAGN. CDR3 size: 12 residues.

The table lists this clone with a few counts. Gene names and germline match the mouse. The read ends 4 residues before the CDR3 terminus; that terminus is restored from the germline J gene. The J gene is TRBJ2-5, the V gene TRBV13-1; tentative D call: TRBD1 (7 bases). The CDR3 consists of 13 residues. Germline values: CDR1 NSHNY, CDR2 SYGAGN. The CDR3 bases that were read are TGTGCCAGTCGGGAGGGGGCGCGAGAC. Translated, it gives CASREGARD. The entire CDR3 sequence reads CASREGARDTQYF.

This clone appeared a few times. The gene names given are mouse names. Read coverage stops 4 residues before the CDR3 terminus; the germline J gene supplies the remainder. The chain has TRBV19 and TRBJ2-1, with 7 bases matching TRBD2. CDR3 length: 15 residues. After removal of 1 base from V and 1 base from J, the junction contained 2 bases not matched to a gene. Germline V lookup: CDR1 FNHDT, CDR2 SITEND (reference sequence). The CDR3 protein is CASSIQLGNYAEQFF. Partial CDR3 DNA: TGTGCCAGCAGTATACAACTGGGGAACTATGCT.

On this clone: Here the gene names and germline are mouse. The read ends 4 residues before the CDR3 terminus; that terminus is restored from the germline J gene. Within the sample, other DNA sequences also encode this same CDR3. The chain is built from TRBV13-1 and TRBJ2-2, with 8 nucleotides matching TRBD1. The junction had 3 bases not matched to a gene; V was cut back by 2 bases and J by 0 bases. Germline CDR1 and CDR2: NSHNY and SYGAGN. CDR3 length equals 16 residues. CDR3 bases read: TGTGCCAGCAGTGAGACAGGGGTTGCAAACACCGGG. Amino acids: CASSETGVANTG. The whole CDR3 region reads CASSETGVANTGQLYF.

To note about this clone: The listed genes are named as in mouse. The CDR3 end lies 4 residues beyond the end of the read and is filled in from the germline J gene. This sequence joins TRBV13-1 and TRBJ2-3, with D possibly TRBD1 on 5 matching bases. CDR1 and CDR2 (germline): NSHNY, SYGAGN. This CDR3 spans 15 amino acids. The CDR3 loop reads CASSDASGQVETLYF. Incomplete CDR3 DNA: TGTGCCAGCAGTGATGCATCAGGGCAGGTAGAA.

Notes on this clone: The gene names here belong to mouse. The read ends 4 residues early relative to the CDR3; the germline J gene fills the gap. V usage is TRBV3 and J usage is TRBJ2-5; possibly TRBD1 for D (6 bases). Germline values: CDR1 SNHLY, CDR2 FYNGKV (reference sequence). V gave up 1 base and J gave up 1 base, with 6 bases separating them. The CDR3 consists of 14 residues. The covered CDR3 bases are TGTGCCAGCAGCTTAGAGGGGGACCAAGAC. Encoded protein: CASSLEGDQD. The full CDR3 reads CASSLEGDQDTQYF. Full variable domain (outside the CDR3, taken from reference TRBV3 and TRBJ2-5): GPKVLQIPSHQIIDMGQMVTLNCDPVSNHLYFYWYKQILGQQMEFLVNFYNGKVMEKSKLFKDQFSVERPDGSYFTLKIQPTALEDSAVYFCASSLEGDQDTQYFGPGTRLLVL.

This clone has more than one count but fewer than ten. Genes here carry mouse names. The DNA ends 4 residues before the CDR3 does, and the rest of the CDR3 is filled in from the germline J gene. The rearrangement uses TRBV13-3 and TRBJ1-1; a possible D gene is TRBD1 (5 bases). Looked up from germline, CDR1 is NNHDY and CDR2 is SYVADS. V lost 2 bases and J lost 1, with 6 bases in between. The CDR3 consists of 13 residues. The CDR3 is CASSEDRNTEVFF. The part of the CDR3 DNA that was read is TGTGCCAGCAGTGAAGACAGGAACACA.

A word on this clone: Germline and genes here are mouse. The CDR3 goes on 4 residues after the read ends, and that part is filled in from the germline J gene. This chain links TRBV13-3 with TRBJ2-5, with 8 bases lining up with TRBD1. CDR1 and CDR2 (germline): NNHDY, SYVADS. This CDR3 spans 14 amino acids. This CDR3 reads CASSGTGRTDTQYF. The sequenced CDR3 bases are TGTGCCAGCAGTGGGACAGGGAGGACAGAC.

This clone has more than one count but fewer than ten. Mouse names are used for the genes. The CDR3 protein is CASRGLEGTGQLYF. The sequenced CDR3 bases are TGTGCCAGCAGGGGACTGGAAGGCACCGGG. This sequence joins TRBV13-1 and TRBJ2-2; 8 bases line up with TRBD2. The DNA ends 4 residues before the CDR3 does, and the rest of the CDR3 is filled in from the germline J gene. V lost 5 bases, J lost 4 bases, and 4 bases stayed unmatched. This CDR3 region has 14 residues. Germline V gene lookup returns CDR1 NSHNY and CDR2 SYGAGN.

Details on this clone: The genes are named according to mouse. Read data end 4 residues before the CDR3 end; the end is taken from the germline J gene. This rearrangement joins TRBV1 to TRBJ2-2; 7 bases agree with TRBD1. The CDR3 extends over 16 amino acids. J gave up 0 bases and V 4 bases, and 5 bases lay outside the gene matches. Germline CDR1 and CDR2: NSQYPW and LRSPGD (reference sequence). CDR3 sequence reads: CTCSGGQNSNTGQLYF. The sequenced CDR3 bases are TGCACCTGCAGTGGGGGACAGAATTCAAACACCGGG.

This clone has more than one count but fewer than ten. Gene and germline names: mouse. The read comes to an end 4 residues before the CDR3 does, leaving the germline J gene to fill in the end. V gene TRBV13-3 combines with J gene TRBJ2-7; TRBD2 is a possible D gene (5 bases). The germline V gene has CDR1 NNHDY and CDR2 SYVADS. V was clipped by 1 base and J by 0 bases, with 8 bases between them. The CDR3 is 14 amino acids. Here the CDR3 reads CASSDLGLSYEQYF. The CDR3 bases that were read are TGTGCCAGCAGTGATCTGGGTCTCTCCTAT.

As to this clone: The germline and genes are mouse ones. The read comes to an end 4 residues before the CDR3 does, leaving the germline J gene to fill in the end. The chain has TRBV19 and TRBJ1-1; possible D gene TRBD1, 5 bases. Trimming took 5 bases from V and 1 from J, leaving 12 bases between them. The CDR3 contains 14 residues. Per germline, CDR1 FNHDT and CDR2 SITEND (reference sequence). Here the CDR3 reads CASSDDRKNTEVFF. The sequenced CDR3 bases are TGTGCCAGCAGCGATGACAGAAAAAACACA.

To note about this clone: Gene names and germline match the mouse. The CDR3 goes on 4 residues after the read ends, and that part is filled in from the germline J gene. This chain uses TRBV13-3 with TRBJ2-3, with D maybe TRBD2 (6 bases). CDR1 NNHDY and CDR2 SYVADS come from the germline V gene. Trimming removed 0 bases from V and 0 bases from J, with 8 bases in between. The CDR3 loop spans 15 amino acids. CDR3 DNA, as far as it was read: TGTGCCAGCAGTGATGACTGGGCTAGTGCAGAA. Its protein is CASSDDWASAE. The CDR3 reads in full as CASSDDWASAETLYF.

The table lists this clone with a few counts. The genes and germline here are from mouse. With the read ending 4 residues before the CDR3 end, the germline J gene is used to fill in that end. The chain recombines TRBV29 with TRBJ2-2; D is ambiguous. Trimming took 6 bases from V and 5 from J, leaving 10 bases between them. The CDR3 consists of 13 residues. From germline, CDR1 is MSHET and CDR2 SYDVDS. The CDR3 loop is CASSPQMTGQLYF. The CDR3 bases that were read are TGTGCTAGCAGCCCCCAGATGACCGGG.

Remarks on this clone: Mouse gene names and germline throughout. The sequence runs out 4 residues before the end of the CDR3; the remainder is reconstructed from the germline J gene. This sequence joins TRBV13-1 and TRBJ2-7; TRBD1 agrees at 10 bases. The V segment lost 5 bases and the J segment 0 bases; nucleotides outside the gene matches: 8. The CDR3 is 16 amino acids. From germline, CDR1 is NSHNY and CDR2 SYGAGN. CDR3 DNA (partial): TGTGCCAGCAGCAGAAGGACAGGGGGGAGCTCCTAT. Its translation: CASSRRTGGSSY. In full, the CDR3 reads CASSRRTGGSSYEQYF.